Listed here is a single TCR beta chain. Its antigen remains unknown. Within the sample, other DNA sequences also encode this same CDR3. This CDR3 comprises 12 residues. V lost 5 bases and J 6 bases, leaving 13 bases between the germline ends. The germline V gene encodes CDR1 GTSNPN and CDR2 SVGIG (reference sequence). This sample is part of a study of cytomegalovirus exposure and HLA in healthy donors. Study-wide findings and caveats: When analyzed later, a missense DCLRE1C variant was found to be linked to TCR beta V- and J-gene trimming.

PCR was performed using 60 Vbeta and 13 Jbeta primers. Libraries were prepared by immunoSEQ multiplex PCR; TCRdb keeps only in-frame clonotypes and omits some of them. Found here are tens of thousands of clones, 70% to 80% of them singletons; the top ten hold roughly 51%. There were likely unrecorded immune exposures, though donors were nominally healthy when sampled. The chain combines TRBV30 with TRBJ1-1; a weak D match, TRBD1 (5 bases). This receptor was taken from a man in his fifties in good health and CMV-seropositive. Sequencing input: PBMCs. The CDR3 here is CAWVRGIAEAFF. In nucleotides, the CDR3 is TGTGCCTGGGTACGGGGGATTGCTGAAGCTTTCTTT.